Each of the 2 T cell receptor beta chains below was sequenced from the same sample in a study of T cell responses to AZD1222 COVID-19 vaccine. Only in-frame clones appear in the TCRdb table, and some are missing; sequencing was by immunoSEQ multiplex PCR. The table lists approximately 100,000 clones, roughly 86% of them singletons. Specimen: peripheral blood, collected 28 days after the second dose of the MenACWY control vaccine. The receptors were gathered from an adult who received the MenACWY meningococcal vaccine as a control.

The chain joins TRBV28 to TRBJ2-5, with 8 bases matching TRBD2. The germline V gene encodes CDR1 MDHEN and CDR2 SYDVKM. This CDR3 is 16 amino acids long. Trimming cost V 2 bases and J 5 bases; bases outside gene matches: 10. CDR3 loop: CASSLELAGRWETQYF. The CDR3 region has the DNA TGTGCCAGCAGTTTAGAGTTAGCGGGACGGTGGGAGACCCAGTACTTC.

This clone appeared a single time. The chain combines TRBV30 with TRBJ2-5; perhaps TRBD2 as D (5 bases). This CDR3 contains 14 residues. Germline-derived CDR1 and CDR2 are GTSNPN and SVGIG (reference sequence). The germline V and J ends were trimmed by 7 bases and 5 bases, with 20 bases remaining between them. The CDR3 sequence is CASSPLVSSETQYF. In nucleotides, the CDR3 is TGTGCCTCGTCCCCACTAGTGAGCAGCGAGACCCAGTACTTC.